This entry features one T cell receptor (beta chain) sequence. Its antigen is unidentified. V dropped 5 bases and J dropped 6 bases, with 20 bases sitting between them. CDR1 SGHVS and CDR2 FQNEAQ come from the germline V gene. The CDR3 runs to 15 residues. The sample comes from a study of T cells in Graves' hyperthyroidism and ophthalmopathy. Whole-study findings and limits: Ophthalmopathy prediction by the model preceded onset by a median approximately six months.

The definition of stable Graves' hyperthyroidism was no ophthalmopathy progression within 18 months. Reasons for excluding patients were uncontrolled infection, other autoimmune disease, pregnancy or lactation. The PBMCs were taken from roughly 10 ml of fresh peripheral blood. What was amplified from RNA transcripts were TCR beta CDR3 regions. Carried out on the TCR CDR3, a first-round RT-PCR used the HTBI primer set. TCRdb redid the calling of the multiplex PCR reads with MiXCR, one entry per CDR3 protein. The profile shows approximately 870,000 distinct CDR3 sequences, more than 30% of them singletons.

The rearrangement uses TRBV7-8 and TRBJ2-7, with D possibly called TRBD1 or TRBD2 (5 bases each). The sequenced sample was blood. The sequence derives from a young man with Graves' hyperthyroidism. The CDR3 loop is CASSLLGARGGEQYF. CDR3 sequence (DNA): TGTGCCAGCAGCCTTCTCGGGGCACGTGGGGGCGAGCAGTACTTC. Using reference TRBV7-8 and TRBJ2-7 for the parts outside the CDR3, the full variable domain is GAGVSQSPRYKVAKRGQDVALRCDPISGHVSLFWYQQALGQGPEFLTYFQNEAQLDKSGLPSDRFFAERPEGSVSTLKIQRTQQEDSAVYLCASSLLGARGGEQYFGPGTRLTVT.